This T cell receptor (beta chain) comes out of a study of blood T cells in healthy people across ages. General study results and limits: Naive T cell percentage and TCR beta diversity correlated strongly.

It was with a sample-barcoded 5' primer and a J-beta primer mix that a second PCR of roughly 7 to 12 cycles was run. One entry per CDR3 protein results from TCRdb running MiXCR on the 5' RACE reads. This table has some 1.4 million distinct CDR3 sequences, roughly 40% appearing once. The CDR3 consists of 12 residues. Germline CDR1 and CDR2: GTSNPN and SVGIG (reference sequence). To note about this clonotype: What it binds is not known.

Healthy Caucasian individuals from Russia aged roughly 6 to 95 served as donors. The receptor was derived from a young woman in good health. This sequence joins TRBV30 and TRBJ2-5; D is perhaps TRBD1 (5 bases). The better agreement between TRBJ2-7 and the DNA end casts doubt on the J call. Input material: blood. The CDR3 DNA follows: TGTGCCTGGAGTGGGGGCGTGGGCGAGCAGTACTTC. This codes for CAWSGGVGEQYF.